One sample yielded the 20 T cell receptor beta chains listed below, sequenced in a study of T cell changes during pregnancy in multiple sclerosis (dated by TCRdb to between 2019 and 2020). The library was prepared using the immunoSEQ multiplex PCR assay. TCRdb re-hosts the immuneACCESS table, in-frame sequences only. Its copies lack some clones; in the studies checked, an unresolved V gene accounts for under half of them, and the cause for the rest is not known. The sample table holds 90,000 to 130,000 clones, of which roughly 92% were seen once. The ten largest clones add up to less than 2% of the sample. The sequences come from peripheral blood, collected in the third trimester of pregnancy. These receptors all stem from a female donor with multiple sclerosis, enrolled in a pregnancy study.

The V and J genes are TRBV27 and TRBJ2-7; tentative D call: TRBD2 (6 bases). Trimming left V 4 bases short and J 1 base short, with 23 bases between. The CDR3 totals 18 residues. Per germline, CDR1 MNHEY and CDR2 SMNVEV (reference sequence). This CDR3 is CASSSTPGSWRGSYEQYF. CDR3 coding DNA: TGTGCCAGCAGTTCCACTCCCGGGTCGTGGCGGGGATCCTACGAGCAGTACTTC.

This clone was seen a single time. V usage is TRBV9 and J usage is TRBJ1-1; D is perhaps TRBD1 (5 bases). Germline V gene lookup returns CDR1 SGDLS and CDR2 YYNGEE. The CDR3 length is 14 residues. The germline V and J ends were trimmed by 1 base and 5 bases, with 12 bases remaining between them. CDR3: CASSVIQGTTEAFF. The CDR3 DNA reads TGTGCCAGCAGCGTAATTCAGGGTACGACTGAAGCTTTCTTT.

V and J are TRBV11-3 and TRBJ2-7; the match to TRBD1 covers 7 bases. With 9 bases clipped from V and 2 bases from J, the junction kept 7 bases outside the gene matches. Germline loops: CDR1 SGHNT, CDR2 YENEEA. The CDR3 totals 13 residues. Written as DNA, the CDR3 is TGTGCCAGTTACAGGGGCATTCCCTACGAGCAGTACTTC. This sequence encodes CASYRGIPYEQYF. The entire variable domain, with the rest obtained from reference TRBV11-3 and TRBJ2-7, is as follows: EAGVVQSPRYKIIEKKQPVAFWCNPISGHNTLYWYLQNLGQGPELLIRYENEEAVDDSQLPKDRFSAERLKGVDSTLKIQPAELGDSAVYLCASYRGIPYEQYFGPGTRLTVT.

The chain uses TRBV10-3 and TRBJ1-1; perhaps TRBD1 as D (6 bases). Trimming removed 4 bases at V and 3 bases at J, with 21 bases between. Germline V CDR1 and CDR2: ENHRY, SYGVKD. CDR3 size: 17 residues. CDR3 DNA: TGTGCCATCAGTGCGAGGTCTGGGTCAGGGGCGGACACTGAAGCTTTCTTT. This translates into CAISARSGSGADTEAFF.

V gene TRBV27 combines with J gene TRBJ2-1; D perhaps matches TRBD2 (6 bases). The CDR3 sequence is 15 residues long. V was trimmed by 3 bases and J by 8 bases, leaving 17 bases between them. Looked up from germline, CDR1 is MNHEY and CDR2 is SMNVEV (reference sequence). The CDR3 DNA sequence: TGTGCCAGCAGTTTGACTAGAGGGAAGGGCGATGAGCAGTTCTTC. It translates to CASSLTRGKGDEQFF.

The V and J genes are TRBV6-5 and TRBJ1-3; D possibly corresponds to TRBD1 (6 bases). V lost 5 bases and J lost 1, with 12 bases in between. This CDR3 is built from 15 residues. CDR1 and CDR2 (germline): MNHEY, SVGAGI. Written as DNA, the CDR3 is TGTGCCAGCAGTCTCGGGGACATGTCTGGAAACACCATATATTTT. Amino acids: CASSLGDMSGNTIYF.

The chain uses TRBV27 and TRBJ1-1, with D maybe TRBD1 (6 bases). The germline gives CDR1 MNHEY, CDR2 SMNVEV (reference sequence). Deletions cut 2 bases from V and 3 bases from J, with 16 bases between. CDR3 size: 16 residues. CDR3 residues: CASSLRFTGRDTEAFF. In DNA form, the CDR3 reads TGTGCCAGCAGTTTACGCTTCACAGGGAGGGACACTGAAGCTTTCTTT.

The genes are TRBV7-3 and TRBJ2-3; TRBD1 matches 9 bases. This CDR3 comprises 15 residues. CDR1 and CDR2 (germline): SGHTA, FQGTGA. V lost 5 bases, J lost 6 bases, and 9 bases stayed unmatched. CDR3 sequence: CASSPLGQGTDTQYF. CDR3 sequence (DNA): TGTGCCAGCAGCCCACTGGGACAGGGAACCGATACGCAGTATTTT.

The rearrangement joins TRBV7-2 to TRBJ2-7; TRBD2 matches at 9 bases. The CDR3 extends over 16 amino acids. J lost 4 bases, V lost 5 bases, and 12 bases had no gene match. CDR1 is SGHTA, CDR2 FQGNSA, per germline. The CDR3 DNA reads TGTGCCAGCAGCCCCGCGGGGGGGGAAGCGTTTTACGAGCAGTACTTC. Translated: CASSPAGGEAFYEQYF.

J is TRBJ2-7 and V is TRBV6-1, with 7 bases fitting TRBD1. V dropped 5 bases and J dropped 2; count of bases not matched to a gene: 6. The CDR3 loop spans 14 amino acids. Germline V gene data show CDR1 as MNHNS and CDR2 as SASEGT. The CDR3 DNA sequence: TGTGCCAGCAGTCCCGGGACAGACACCTACGAGCAGTACTTC. Amino acid sequence: CASSPGTDTYEQYF.

This chain links TRBV18 with TRBJ2-1, with D tentatively TRBD1 (6 bases). The V end lost 1 base, the J end lost 1 base, and 8 bases lay between the germline ends. CDR1 KGHSH and CDR2 LQKENI come from the germline V gene. The CDR3 totals 15 residues. CDR3 region: CASSPRGLSYNEQFF. CDR3 bases: TGTGCCAGCTCACCACGGGGGCTTTCCTACAATGAGCAGTTCTTC.

The rearrangement joins TRBV10-3 to TRBJ2-1, with 12 bases matching TRBD2. The trim removed 8 bases at V and 0 bases at J, leaving 17 bases unmatched. The CDR3 spans 20 residues. Per germline, CDR1 ENHRY and CDR2 SYGVKD. The CDR3 DNA is TGTGCCATCGCAGACCGACCGGGACTAGCGGGCGTTAGCTCCTACAATGAGCAGTTCTTC. Protein sequence: CAIADRPGLAGVSSYNEQFF.

This chain connects TRBV5-1 to TRBJ2-1, with 11 bases matching TRBD1. V lost 4 bases and J lost 4; bases outside the gene matches: 4. This CDR3 has 15 residues. Per the germline V gene, CDR1 is SGHRS and CDR2 is YFSETQ. CDR3 nucleotides: TGCGCCAGCAGCGTCGGGACAGGGGGGTACAATGAGCAGTTCTTC. This encodes CASSVGTGGYNEQFF.

The rearrangement links TRBV19 to TRBJ1-1; D gene ambiguous. The V end was cut by 6 bases, the J end by 1 base, with 9 bases between. Germline assignment: CDR1 LNHDA and CDR2 SQIVND (reference sequence). There are 13 residues in the CDR3. CDR3 sequence (DNA): TGTGCCAGTAGCTACCTGAGGAACACTGAAGCTTTCTTT. It translates to CASSYLRNTEAFF.

The chain uses TRBV5-1 and TRBJ2-1; D ambiguous. Germline V gene sequence: CDR1 SGHRS, CDR2 YFSETQ. Trimming shortened V by 0 bases and J by 5 bases, and 15 bases separated the two germline ends. CDR3 size: 16 residues. The CDR3 DNA follows: TGCGCCAGCAGCTTGGACGGTCTAGGATTAAACAATGAGCAGTTCTTC. This gives the protein CASSLDGLGLNNEQFF.

To note about this clone: The identical CDR3 is also encoded by other nucleotide sequences in the sample. The V and J genes are TRBV15 and TRBJ2-5; no reliable D call. Looked up from germline, CDR1 is LNHNV and CDR2 is YYDKDF (reference sequence). CDR3 length: 13 amino acids. V was clipped by 0 bases and J by 2 bases, with 4 bases between them. The CDR3 here is CATSRDLQETQYF. CDR3 nucleotide sequence: TGTGCCACCAGCAGAGACCTTCAAGAGACCCAGTACTTC.

V usage is TRBV5-1 and J usage is TRBJ2-3; 8 nucleotides align to TRBD2. CDR3 size: 15 residues. Germline V CDR1 and CDR2: SGHRS, YFSETQ. With 7 bases clipped from V and 1 base from J, the junction kept 8 bases outside the gene matches. The CDR3 DNA sequence: TGCGCCAGCTCCCTCCAAGCGGGGGGCACAGATACGCAGTATTTT. Its translation is CASSLQAGGTDTQYF.

The chain links TRBV18 to TRBJ1-1; D remains ambiguous. The CDR3 sequence is 14 residues long. The germline gives CDR1 KGHSH, CDR2 LQKENI. V dropped 2 bases and J dropped 2 bases, with 9 bases sitting between them. The CDR3 DNA follows: TGTGCCAGCTCACCATTATCAGAAAACACTGAAGCTTTCTTT. Protein product: CASSPLSENTEAFF.

The V and J genes are TRBV4-2 and TRBJ2-1; D ambiguous. Germline values: CDR1 LGHNA, CDR2 YNFKEQ. This CDR3 has 15 amino acids. V lost 0 bases to trimming and J lost 3 bases, with 9 bases between them. This CDR3 is CASSQDYFNYNEQFF. The CDR3 DNA sequence: TGTGCCAGCAGCCAAGACTACTTTAACTACAATGAGCAGTTCTTC.

The chain couples TRBV5-6 to TRBJ2-3; D not resolved. Trimming removed 1 base from V and 4 bases from J, with 7 bases in between. The germline V gene has CDR1 SGHDT and CDR2 YYEEEE. The CDR3 totals 13 residues. In DNA form, the CDR3 reads TGTGCCAGCAGCTTGCCCGGGTCAGATACGCAGTATTTT. It yields the protein CASSLPGSDTQYF.